The rows below give T cell receptor beta chains drawn from one sample of a study of cytomegalovirus exposure and HLA in healthy donors. Some clones are missing from TCRdb's copy, which holds only in-frame ones; the method was immunoSEQ multiplex PCR. The sample has 70,000 or so clones; the top ten hold 0.8% to 1%. Input material: PBMCs. The origin of the receptors is a boy between 10 and 17 years old in good health and CMV-seronegative. The CDR3 runs from the conserved cysteine through the conserved F or W. D genes are given only for firm matches.

d_call	v_call	j_call	cdr3_nt	cdr3_aa
NA	TRBV30	TRBJ2-1	TGTGCCGAGGGCGGGACAGAAAGAGACAATGAGCAGTTCTTC	CAEGGTERDNEQFF
TRBD1	TRBV10-3	TRBJ1-6	TGTGCCATCGGCCGGGACAGCTATAATTCACCCCTACACTTT	CAIGRDSYNSPLHF
NA	TRBV5-6	TRBJ2-3	TGTGCCAGCAGCTTCGACAGTAGAGGCACAGATACGCAGTATTTT	CASSFDSRGTDTQYF
NA	TRBV25-1	TRBJ2-7	TGTGCCAGCAGTGAAAGTGGGGACTTCTACTACGAGCAGTACTTC	CASSESGDFYYEQYF
TRBD2	TRBV5-1	TRBJ2-7	TGCGCCAGCAGCTTCCGACTAGCGGGGCCCTACGAGCAGTACTTC	CASSFRLAGPYEQYF
NA	TRBV5-1	TRBJ2-2	TGCGCCAGCAATCTCTGGGGCTCCGGGGAGCTGTTTTTT	CASNLWGSGELFF
TRBD1	TRBV4-3	TRBJ1-4	TGCGCCAGCAGCCGGACAGGGAACAATGAAAAACTGTTTTTT	CASSRTGNNEKLFF
TRBD1	TRBV5-1	TRBJ1-1	TGCGCCAGCAGCTTGATAGGGGGCGTTAAGAACACTGAAGCTTTCTTT	CASSLIGGVKNTEAFF
NA	TRBV19	TRBJ1-3	TGTGCCAGTAGTAGACTCGCCGAGGGAAGAAACACCATATATTTT	CASSRLAEGRNTIYF
TRBD1	TRBV6-1	TRBJ1-2	TGTGCCATACACAGGGGGCTTGGTGGCTACACCTTC	CAIHRGLGGYTF
NA	TRBV10-3	TRBJ2-1	TGTGCCACCTCCCCCAGGGATGAGCAGTTCTTC	CATSPRDEQFF
TRBD1	TRBV4-1	TRBJ2-1	TGCGCCAGCAGCCAAGATACAGGGGGCAGGGGTGAGCAGTTCTTC	CASSQDTGGRGEQFF
TRBD1	TRBV30	TRBJ2-7	TGTGCCTGGAGTCCAGGGACAGGGGGTAAGGAGCAGTACTTC	CAWSPGTGGKEQYF
TRBD2	TRBV6-5	TRBJ2-5	TGTGCCAGCAAGGGAACTAGCGAAGAGACCCAGTACTTC	CASKGTSEETQYF
TRBD1	TRBV2	TRBJ2-7	TGTGCCAGCAGTGAATATAGGACAGGGAGGGAGCAGTACTTC	CASSEYRTGREQYF
NA	TRBV7-9	TRBJ1-1	TGTGCCAGCAGCTTTCCCTATTCAGCGGACACTGAAGCTTTCTTT	CASSFPYSADTEAFF
NA	TRBV4-1	TRBJ2-6	TGCGCCAGCAGCCAAGATAGGGGGTCCGGGCGACCTGAGGCCAACGTCCTGACTTTC	CASSQDRGSGRPEANVLTF
TRBD2	TRBV5-6	TRBJ2-1	TGTGCCAGCAGCCTAGTACTAGCGGGAGCCTACAATGAGCAGTTCTTC	CASSLVLAGAYNEQFF
NA	TRBV4-1	TRBJ2-1	TGCGCCAGCAGCCAAGCTCCCGCCTACAATGAGCAGTTCTTC	CASSQAPAYNEQFF
TRBD1	TRBV5-4	TRBJ2-7	TGTGCCAGCAGCCAATGGGACAGGATGCGTCACGAGCAGTACTTC	CASSQWDRMRHEQYF
NA	TRBV2	TRBJ2-5	TGTGCCAGCAGCCGGCAAGAGACCCAGTACTTC	CASSRQETQYF
NA	TRBV29-1	TRBJ2-7	TGCAGCGTTGAGGGGACTGCCAAGACTCCAAACGGGCCCTACGAGCAGTACTTC	CSVEGTAKTPNGPYEQYF
TRBD2	TRBV18	TRBJ2-1	TGTGCCAGCTCACCACCGGTTAGCGGGGACGACAATGAGCAGTTCTTC	CASSPPVSGDDNEQFF
TRBD1	TRBV5-1	TRBJ1-2	TGCGCCAGCAGCAGGGCGGCAGGGGGCGACTATGGCTACACCTTC	CASSRAAGGDYGYTF
NA	TRBV11-1	TRBJ2-2	TGTGCCAGCAGCTTACTCAACACCGGGGAGCTGTTTTTT	CASSLLNTGELFF
TRBD1	TRBV18	TRBJ2-7	TGTGCCAGCTCACCCCCGGGACAGAACTACGAGCAGTACTTC	CASSPPGQNYEQYF
NA	TRBV18	TRBJ2-7	TGTGCCAGCTCACCGAACGCAGGGGCCTACGAGCAGTACTTC	CASSPNAGAYEQYF
NA	TRBV7-2	TRBJ2-3	TGTGCCAGCAGCTTAGGTCTTGTGGGGACAAGCACAGATAAGCAGTATTTT	CASSLGLVGTSTDKQYF
TRBD1	TRBV6-5	TRBJ1-2	TGTGCCAGCAGTCTAGGACAGGGAAACTATGGCTACACCTTC	CASSLGQGNYGYTF
TRBD1	TRBV5-1	TRBJ1-1	TGCGCCAGCAGCCGATGGACAGGGGAGAAAGAAGCTTTCTTT	CASSRWTGEKEAFF
TRBD1	TRBV6-1	TRBJ1-2	TGTGCCAGCAGTACCCAGACAGGGGCGGACTATGGCTACACCTTC	CASSTQTGADYGYTF
NA	TRBV29-1	TRBJ1-1	TGCAGCGCAGGACAGCTATCCACTGAAGCTTTCTTT	CSAGQLSTEAFF
NA	TRBV2	TRBJ2-7	TGTGCCGTTGGAGCAGCAGGGATCTCCTACGAGCAGTACTTC	CAVGAAGISYEQYF
NA	TRBV9	TRBJ2-5	TGTGCCAGCAGCGTAGCTAGCGAAGAGACCCAGTACTTC	CASSVASEETQYF
TRBD1	TRBV4-3	TRBJ2-3	TGCGCCAGCAGCCAAGGCGGGACAGGGGCCCCCACAGATACGCAGTATTTT	CASSQGGTGAPTDTQYF
TRBD2	TRBV27	TRBJ2-1	TGTGCCAGCAGTTTTGGCCTAGCGGATACGAGCTCCTACAATGAGCAGTTCTTC	CASSFGLADTSSYNEQFF
NA	TRBV18	TRBJ1-1	TGTGCCAGCTCACCTCAGGGGTTGGGGACTGAAGCTTTCTTT	CASSPQGLGTEAFF
TRBD1	TRBV7-3	TRBJ1-1	TGTGCCAGCAGCAAACAGGGGTGGGGGGACACTGAAGCTTTCTTT	CASSKQGWGDTEAFF
NA	TRBV29-1	TRBJ2-1	TGCAGCGTGAGGACTGCCAATGAGCAGTTCTTC	CSVRTANEQFF
NA	TRBV10-3	TRBJ1-1	TGTGCCATCAAAGAACAGGGCATCGGCACTGAAGCTTTCTTT	CAIKEQGIGTEAFF
NA	TRBV4-1	TRBJ1-1	TGCGCCAGCAGCCAGAGCCAGGGTTTGAACACTGAAGCTTTCTTT	CASSQSQGLNTEAFF
TRBD1	TRBV4-1	TRBJ2-4	TGCGCCAGCAGCCAAGATAATCAGGGACAGACAAACATTCAGTACTTC	CASSQDNQGQTNIQYF
TRBD2	TRBV4-1	TRBJ2-7	TGCGCCAGCGCGCTTCAATCAATAGCGGGAGGTTACGAGCAGTACTTC	CASALQSIAGGYEQYF
NA	TRBV6-1	TRBJ1-5	TGTGCCAGCAGTGCGACAGAGAATCAGCCCCAGCATTTT	CASSATENQPQHF
NA	TRBV4-2	TRBJ2-5	TGTGCCAGCAGTCGAAACCGAGGGTCCCAAGAGACCCAGTACTTC	CASSRNRGSQETQYF
NA	TRBV4-3	TRBJ1-2	TGCGCCAGCAGCCAAGATTATCTATTGACATTTGGTGGCTACACCTTC	CASSQDYLLTFGGYTF
NA	TRBV4-1	TRBJ1-2	TGCGCCAGCAGCCTCCGGGGGGACTCGGGCCGCTACACCTTC	CASSLRGDSGRYTF
NA	TRBV29-1	TRBJ2-5	TGCAGCGTTGATTCGAACAGGGACAAGGAAGAGACCCAGTACTTC	CSVDSNRDKEETQYF
TRBD2	TRBV6-6	TRBJ2-7	TGTGCCAGCTGCCGGGGGGTTATGTACGAGCAGTACTTC	CASCRGVMYEQYF